A single T cell receptor (beta chain) is shown here with its context. No antigen is known for it. Base qualities are not at hand, and no much larger clone is one base apart. Cut back by 1 base and 0 bases, the V and J ends lie 12 bases apart. For CDR1 and CDR2, the germline V gene lists SGHTA and FQGNSA. Measured from the cysteine to the phenylalanine, the CDR3 is 16 residues long. Only the CDR3 DNA stays, 48 bases, in frame from base 1. These data originate in a study of blood T cell repertoires in COVID-19 (dated by TCRdb to about 2020). Background for the entire study: Collaborator samples came from the United States, Italy and Spain and covered acute and convalescent phases of COVID-19. Samples came from the ongoing ImmuneRACE study (first 160 participants) plus 1,254 subjects from 6 global collaborators. Deeply sampled blood TCRbeta repertoires from subjects exposed to, actively infected with, or recovered from COVID-19 were included in the dataset. Sample metadata almost always included a de-identified subject ID, COVID-19 status, age in years and sex. The repertoires were released in a freely available public database intended as a resource for research on the immune response to SARS-CoV-2. The prospective study material was composed of cDNA or gDNA derived from T cells, B-cell-depleted T cells, or PBMCs. Where available, HLA class I and class II types were obtained from metadata supplied by the sample provider rather than from assay-based typing.

At one collaborating source in Seattle, patients were enrolled during active infection and were followed longitudinally through the course of disease. Whole blood was collected in K2EDTA tubes by collaborating institutions according to the institutions' own protocols. For TCRbeta analysis, collaborators shipped samples as frozen whole blood, isolated PBMCs, or DNA extracted from either of those sample types. TCRbeta CDR3 regions were amplified from genomic DNA using the immunoSEQ Assay, a bias-controlled multiplex PCR. The original methods were these. Nucleated cell counts per sample were estimated from amplification of reference gene primers within the assay. To quantify the absolute abundance of each unique TCRbeta CDR3 rearrangement, sequence reads were collapsed and filtered. Productive Simpson clonality was computed per sample as the square root of Simpson's diversity index over productive rearrangements. TCRdb provides this immuneACCESS table in a form limited to in-frame rearrangements. Some clones are lacking; in checked studies, under half of them reflect an unresolved V gene, and why the rest are absent is not known. V and J calls and clone size are as listed in that table; D and trimming were resolved from the DNA. The sample table records approximately 160,000 clones; about 87% of these occur just once. The ten largest clones represent around 0.5% of the sample.

Broad study findings and their caveats: How much clinical and demographic metadata was included differed by source and by participant, and the metadata was provided uncurated.

Material: peripheral blood. This sequence uses TRBV7-2 and TRBJ1-2, and possibly TRBD1, on 5 matching bases. The TCR was taken from a man in his sixties with COVID-19, enrolled during active disease. The CDR3 in this case is CASSLVGAVANYGYTF. The DNA sequence follows: TGTGCCAGCAGCTTAGTTGGGGCAGTTGCTAACTATGGCTACACCTTC.